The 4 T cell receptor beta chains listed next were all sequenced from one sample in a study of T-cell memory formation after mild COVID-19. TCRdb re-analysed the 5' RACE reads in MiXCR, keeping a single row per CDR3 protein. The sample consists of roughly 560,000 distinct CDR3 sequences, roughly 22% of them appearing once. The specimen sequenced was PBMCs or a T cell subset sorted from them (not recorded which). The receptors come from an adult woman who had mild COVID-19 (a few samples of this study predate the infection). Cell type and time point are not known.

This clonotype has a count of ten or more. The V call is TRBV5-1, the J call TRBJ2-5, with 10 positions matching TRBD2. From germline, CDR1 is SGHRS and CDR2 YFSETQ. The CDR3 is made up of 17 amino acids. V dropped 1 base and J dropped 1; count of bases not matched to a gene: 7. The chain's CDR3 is CASSLSRSGGPQETQYF. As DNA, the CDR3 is TGCGCCAGCAGCTTGAGTCGTAGCGGGGGGCCCCAAGAGACCCAGTACTTC.

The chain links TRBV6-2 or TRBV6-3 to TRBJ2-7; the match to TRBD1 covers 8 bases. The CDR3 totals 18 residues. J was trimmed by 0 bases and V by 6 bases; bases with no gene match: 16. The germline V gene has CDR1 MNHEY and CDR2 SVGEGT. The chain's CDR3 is CASSSTAWTGKSSYEQYF. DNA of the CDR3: TGTGCCAGCAGCTCTACTGCCTGGACAGGGAAAAGCTCCTACGAGCAGTACTTC.

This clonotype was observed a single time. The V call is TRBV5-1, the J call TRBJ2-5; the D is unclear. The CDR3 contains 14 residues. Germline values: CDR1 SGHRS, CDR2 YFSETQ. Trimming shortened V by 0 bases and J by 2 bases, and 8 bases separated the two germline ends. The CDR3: CASSLGKVQETQYF. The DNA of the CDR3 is TGCGCCAGCAGCTTGGGTAAGGTGCAAGAGACCCAGTACTTC.

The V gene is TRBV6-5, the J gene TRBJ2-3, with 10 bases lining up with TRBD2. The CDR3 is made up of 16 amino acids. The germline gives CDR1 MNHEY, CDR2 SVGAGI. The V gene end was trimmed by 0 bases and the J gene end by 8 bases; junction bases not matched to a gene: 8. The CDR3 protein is CASSYSQRGGRVTQYF. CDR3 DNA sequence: TGTGCCAGCAGTTACTCCCAGCGGGGGGGCCGCGTTACGCAGTATTTT.